A single sample gave rise to the 3 T cell receptor beta chains below, sequenced in a study of long-term antiretroviral therapy in people with HIV (dated by TCRdb to the early 2020s). The immunoSEQ hsTCRB v3.0 assay was used at survey level resolution to sequence the TRB variable region. TCRdb stores this immuneACCESS table with in-frame sequences only. Part of the clones is absent; in the studies checked, under half of the shortfall reflects unresolved V genes, and no reason is known for the rest. The sample includes tens of thousands of clones, with 95% observed a single time. The ten biggest clones cover 2.5% to 3.5% of the sample. This specimen was unsorted PBMCs, taken 5.3 years after starting antiretroviral therapy. These receptors came from a man aged 50-60 years with HIV.

This chain uses TRBV5-4 with TRBJ2-3, with D unclear. The CDR3 totals 12 residues. Per the germline V gene, CDR1 is SGHNT and CDR2 is YYREEE (reference sequence). Trimming cost V 3 bases and J 9 bases, with 11 bases left between them. CDR3 in DNA: TGTGCCAGCAGCTCGGATTCCCCCACGCAGTATTTT. Its translation is CASSSDSPTQYF.

J is TRBJ2-1 and V is TRBV13, with TRBD1 identical over 7 bases. The CDR3 consists of 16 residues. Germline-derived CDR1 and CDR2 are PRHDT and FYEKMQ (reference sequence). V was clipped by 5 bases and J by 0 bases; unmatched bases: 7. The CDR3: CASSPSDRSSYNEQFF. The CDR3 nucleotides are TGTGCCAGCAGCCCCTCGGACAGGAGCTCCTACAATGAGCAGTTCTTC.

The chain uses TRBV6-6 and TRBJ2-7; no clear D gene. Germline CDR1 and CDR2: MNHNY and SVGAGI (reference sequence). V was pared by 0 bases and J by 2 bases, with 8 bases between. The CDR3 has 14 residues. CDR3 protein: CASSYSTGPYEQYF. The DNA of the CDR3 is TGTGCCAGCAGTTACTCGACGGGTCCCTACGAGCAGTACTTC.